These 14 T cell receptor beta chains originate from one sample sequenced in a study of blood T cell repertoires in COVID-19. TCRdb's table, derived via immunoSEQ multiplex PCR, lists solely in-frame clones and lacks some. The repertoire holds tens of thousands of clones, roughly 87% seen once, with about 5.1% in the top ten. Material: peripheral blood. All receptors derive from an elderly man in a cohort sampled during active COVID-19.

The V gene is TRBV11-2, the J gene TRBJ1-1; maybe TRBD1 (6 bases). V was clipped by 0 bases and J by 3 bases, with 11 bases between them. The germline V gene has CDR1 SGHAT and CDR2 FQNNGV. CDR3 length equals 15 residues. Written as DNA, the CDR3 is TGTGCCAGCAGCTTAGATCCCACAGGGCACACTGAAGCTTTCTTT. It is translated as CASSLDPTGHTEAFF.

This chain connects TRBV6-5 to TRBJ2-3; TRBD1 matches at 9 bases. Trimming at V came to 7 bases and at J to 5 bases, leaving 7 bases not matched to a gene. The germline V gene encodes CDR1 MNHEY and CDR2 SVGAGI. This CDR3 comprises 14 residues. The CDR3 region is CASNTGGAGDTQYF. The CDR3 DNA sequence: TGTGCCAGCAATACAGGGGGCGCGGGAGATACGCAGTATTTT.

The rearrangement joins TRBV13 to TRBJ2-1; TRBD2 matches at 10 bases. Germline CDR1 is PRHDT and CDR2 is FYEKMQ (reference sequence). Trimming removed 4 bases from V and 2 bases from J; junction bases left unmatched: 29. The CDR3 runs to 24 residues. The CDR3 sequence is CASSSTTHPLTRSGGASAYNEQFF. CDR3 sequence (DNA): TGTGCCAGCAGCTCCACCACCCACCCCCTCACTAGGAGCGGGGGGGCATCGGCCTACAATGAGCAGTTCTTC.

The rearrangement joins TRBV6-5 to TRBJ2-7; maybe TRBD1 (6 bases). The CDR3 runs 12 residues. The germline gives CDR1 MNHEY, CDR2 SVGAGI. With 4 bases removed from V and 6 bases from J, the gap between germline ends came to 10 bases. The chain's CDR3 is CASSFTGREQYF. DNA of the CDR3: TGTGCCAGCAGTTTTACAGGGCGCGAGCAGTACTTC.

The chain links TRBV10-2 to TRBJ1-1; weak D call: TRBD1 (5 bases). The CDR3 contains 14 residues. Germline lookup yields CDR1 WSHSY and CDR2 SAAADI. Trimming shortened V by 6 bases and J by 0 bases, and 11 bases separated the two germline ends. The CDR3 spells CASSLGRVNTEAFF. In nucleotides, the CDR3 is TGCGCCAGCAGCTTGGGCAGGGTGAACACTGAAGCTTTCTTT.

This CDR3 is CASSSHGTSGRVGYEQYF. The CDR3 DNA follows: TGTGCCAGTAGTTCTCATGGGACTAGCGGGAGAGTCGGCTACGAGCAGTACTTC. This chain joins TRBV19 and TRBJ2-7; 14 bases agree with TRBD2. This CDR3 region has 18 residues. The V gene end was trimmed by 5 bases and the J gene end by 3 bases; junction bases not matched to a gene: 12. Germline CDR1 reads LNHDA; CDR2 reads SQIVND (reference sequence).

The V gene is TRBV2, the J gene TRBJ2-3, with 7 bases lining up with TRBD2. The junction had 7 bases not matched to a gene; V was cut back by 6 bases and J by 10 bases. Germline V gene lookup returns CDR1 SNHLY and CDR2 FYNNEI. CDR3 length: 12 amino acids. CDR3 DNA sequence: TGTGCCAGCAGCAAAACGGGGGGTGCGCAGTATTTT. Its translation: CASSKTGGAQYF.

The rearrangement joins TRBV5-1 to TRBJ1-6; weak D call: TRBD1 (5 bases). CDR3 length: 14 amino acids. Trimming removed 4 bases at V and 6 bases at J, with 11 bases between. CDR1 is SGHRS, CDR2 YFSETQ, per germline. The CDR3 DNA follows: TGCGCCAGCAGCCAAGGACACCCTAATTCACCCCTCCACTTT. Translating it yields CASSQGHPNSPLHF.

The chain carries TRBV2 and TRBJ1-1, with no clear D. The germline gives CDR1 SNHLY, CDR2 FYNNEI. V was trimmed by 6 bases and J by 1 base, leaving 6 bases between them. The CDR3 length is 12 residues. CDR3 region: CASSVRNTEAFF. In DNA, the CDR3 is TGTGCCAGCAGCGTTAGGAACACTGAAGCTTTCTTT.

This clone ranks as large. This rearrangement joins TRBV6-6 to TRBJ1-1, with a weak D call TRBD1 (5 bases). The germline CDR1 and CDR2 sequences are MNHNY and SVGAGI (reference sequence). The CDR3 totals 15 residues. Trimming took 6 bases from V and 0 from J, leaving 14 bases between them. CDR3 sequence (DNA): TGTGCCAGCAGAGACCGAGGACACCTGAACACTGAAGCTTTCTTT. It specifies CASRDRGHLNTEAFF.

J is TRBJ2-3 and V is TRBV5-4; D is perhaps TRBD2 (6 bases). The CDR3 runs 14 residues. CDR1 is SGHNT, CDR2 YYREEE, per germline (reference sequence). V shed 5 bases and J shed 2 bases, with 12 bases lying between them. Here the CDR3 reads CASRRDSNTDTQYF. The CDR3 coding sequence is TGTGCCAGCAGACGGGACTCCAACACAGATACGCAGTATTTT. The full variable domain, in which reference TRBV5-4 and TRBJ2-3 provide the parts outside the CDR3, is ETGVTQSPTHLIKTRGQQVTLRCSSQSGHNTVSWYQQALGQGPQFIFQYYREEENGRGNFPPRFSGLQFPNYSSELNVNALELDDSALYLCASRRDSNTDTQYFGPGTRLTVL.

The gene calls are TRBV18 and TRBJ2-7, with D maybe TRBD2 (5 bases). The CDR3 covers 14 residues. Trimming left V 3 bases short and J 1 base short, with 10 bases between. The germline V gene has CDR1 KGHSH and CDR2 LQKENI. DNA for the CDR3: TGTGCCAGCTCACCCGAGGGCCCATCCTACGAGCAGTACTTC. Protein: CASSPEGPSYEQYF.

The chain carries TRBV9 and TRBJ2-4; 7 bases map to TRBD2. With V trimmed by 1 base and J by 8 bases, 9 bases remained unmatched. This CDR3 contains 15 residues. Germline V gene sequence: CDR1 SGDLS, CDR2 YYNGEE. The CDR3 loop reads CASSVLAGVSDIQYF. The CDR3, as DNA: TGTGCCAGCAGCGTACTCGCGGGAGTCTCAGACATTCAGTACTTC.

The rearrangement uses TRBV4-2 and TRBJ2-2; TRBD2 agrees at 11 bases. The germline CDR1 and CDR2 sequences are LGHNA and YNFKEQ. This CDR3 spans 17 amino acids. Trimming cost V 2 bases and J 8 bases; bases outside gene matches: 10. The CDR3 region has the DNA TGTGCCAGCAGCCAACCTCTAGCGGGGGGCCTGACTGGGGAGCTGTTTTTT. Translating gives CASSQPLAGGLTGELFF.